Following are 30 T cell receptor beta chains from one sample sequenced in a study of blood T cell repertoires in COVID-19. The repertoire was sequenced with immunoSEQ multiplex PCR; TCRdb's copy has only in-frame clones and lacks some. The table lists about 170,000 clones, 70% to 90% of them singletons, with approximately 2.1% in the top ten. Specimen: peripheral blood. Receptors originate from a man aged 50-60 years who had recovered from COVID-19.

This chain uses TRBV19 with TRBJ2-1; 7 bases align to TRBD1. This CDR3 has 15 residues. Trimming took 5 bases from V and 4 from J; bases not matched to a gene: 8. The germline V gene has CDR1 LNHDA and CDR2 SQIVND (reference sequence). DNA of the CDR3: TGTGCCAGTAGTGCAGACAGGGCGGAATACAATGAGCAGTTCTTC. Residues: CASSADRAEYNEQFF.

CDR3: CATSRDLGGSTQYF. The DNA of the CDR3 is TGTGCCACCAGCAGAGATCTTGGGGGGAGTACGCAGTATTTT. The V gene is TRBV15, the J gene TRBJ2-3; D perhaps matches TRBD2 (6 bases). The germline V gene has CDR1 LNHNV and CDR2 YYDKDF (reference sequence). The CDR3 has 14 amino acids. Trimming left V 0 bases short and J 8 bases short, with 12 bases between.

V usage is TRBV18 and J usage is TRBJ1-1; D perhaps matches TRBD1 (6 bases). The V end was cut by 2 bases, the J end by 0 bases, with 10 bases between. The germline V gene has CDR1 KGHSH and CDR2 LQKENI. CDR3 length: 15 amino acids. The CDR3 DNA reads as TGTGCCAGCTCACCAGGACAGCAAATGAACACTGAAGCTTTCTTT. It encodes CASSPGQQMNTEAFF.

The gene calls are TRBV29-1 and TRBJ1-2; D uncertain. Germline V lookup: CDR1 SQVTM, CDR2 ANQGSEA. This CDR3 comprises 12 residues. Trimming stripped 7 bases from V and 6 bases from J, with 15 bases between. The CDR3 is CSAEGGSDGYTF. The CDR3 nucleotides are TGCAGCGCCGAGGGAGGGAGTGATGGCTACACCTTC.

CDR3 DNA sequence: TGTGCCAGGGGCTCCGGGACAGGGGAAGAGCAGTACTTC. Its translation: CARGSGTGEEQYF. The chain employs TRBV27 and TRBJ2-7; 10 bases fit TRBD1. V gave up 9 bases and J gave up 7 bases; unmatched junction bases: 9. Germline CDR1 reads MNHEY; CDR2 reads SMNVEV (reference sequence). The CDR3 runs 13 residues.

The rearrangement links TRBV9 to TRBJ1-1; 7 bases fit TRBD1. The germline V gene encodes CDR1 SGDLS and CDR2 YYNGEE. V was pared by 6 bases and J by 2 bases, with 7 bases of the junction left unmatched. This CDR3 spans 14 amino acids. CDR3 in DNA: TGTGCCAGCAAAAGGGGGCTTGATAACACTGAAGCTTTCTTT. Amino acids: CASKRGLDNTEAFF.

The CDR3 DNA reads as TGTGCCAGCAGCGGCTCCACAAATTCACCCCTCCACTTT. Translating gives CASSGSTNSPLHF. This sequence joins TRBV3-1 (or the pseudogene TRBV3-2) and TRBJ1-6; D remains unclear. CDR1 is LGHDT and CDR2 is YNNKEL in the germline V gene (reference sequence). V was shortened by 5 bases and J by 7 bases, with 9 bases between the two germline ends. The CDR3 contains 13 residues.

CDR3 nucleotides: TGCGCCAGCAGCCAAGATCACCGGGAACAAGGCTACACCTTC. The encoded protein is CASSQDHREQGYTF. The chain carries TRBV4-3 and TRBJ1-2; D not resolved. Germline-derived CDR1 and CDR2 are LGHNA and YSLEER. V was cut by 0 bases and J by 8 bases, with 13 bases left in between. The CDR3 runs to 14 residues.

The chain is built from TRBV7-3 and TRBJ1-1; TRBD1 agrees at 11 bases. V dropped 4 bases and J dropped 6; count of bases not matched to a gene: 4. The CDR3 has 14 amino acids. Germline V gene sequence: CDR1 SGHTA, CDR2 FQGTGA. The CDR3 DNA sequence: TGTGCCAGCAGCTCCGGACAGGGGGCTTCTGAAGCTTTCTTT. It translates to CASSSGQGASEAFF.

The gene calls are TRBV29-1 and TRBJ1-3; the D gene is possibly TRBD1 (5 bases). CDR1 is SQVTM and CDR2 is ANQGSEA in the germline V gene. Deletions cut 8 bases from V and 1 base from J, with 12 bases between. The CDR3 loop spans 13 amino acids. The CDR3 DNA follows: TGCAGCACCCTCGGGGGATCTGGAAACACCATATATTTT. Residues: CSTLGGSGNTIYF.

The chain has TRBV6-5 and TRBJ2-3; D gene uncertain. The V end was cut by 5 bases, the J end by 1 base, with 7 bases between. The CDR3 spans 13 residues. Germline V gene sequence: CDR1 MNHEY, CDR2 SVGAGI. CDR3 in DNA: TGTGCCAGCAGTAACCGGGGCACAGATACGCAGTATTTT. The encoded protein is CASSNRGTDTQYF.

The rearrangement uses TRBV28 and TRBJ1-2; D might be TRBD1 (6 bases). CDR3 length: 12 residues. Germline assignment: CDR1 MDHEN and CDR2 SYDVKM. V lost 3 bases and J 10 bases, leaving 12 bases between the germline ends. CDR3 sequence: CASSFTGRDYTF. Written as DNA, the CDR3 is TGTGCCAGCAGTTTTACAGGGCGAGACTACACCTTC.

The V call is TRBV7-9, the J call TRBJ1-4; TRBD1 matches at 7 bases. The length of the CDR3 is 14 residues. From germline, CDR1 is SEHNR and CDR2 FQNEAQ (reference sequence). The junction had 7 bases not matched to a gene; V was cut back by 4 bases and J by 8 bases. The CDR3 here is CASSSRQGYEKLFF. The CDR3 DNA sequence: TGTGCCAGCAGCTCCCGACAGGGTTACGAAAAACTGTTTTTT. The variable domain in full, completed from reference TRBV7-9 and TRBJ1-4, reads DTGVSQNPRHKITKRGQNVTFRCDPISEHNRLYWYRQTLGQGPEFLTYFQNEAQLEKSRLLSDRFSAERPKGSFSTLEIQRTEQGDSAMYLCASSSRQGYEKLFFGSGTQLSVL.

A single count supports this clone. The genes are TRBV28 and TRBJ1-6; D is possibly TRBD1 (5 bases). V gave up 2 bases and J gave up 7 bases, with 18 bases separating them. The CDR3 sequence is 17 residues long. Looked up from germline, CDR1 is MDHEN and CDR2 is SYDVKM. The CDR3 region has the DNA TGTGCCAGCAGTTTACCCACACAGGAGCTGCGCAATTCACCCCTCCACTTT. This encodes CASSLPTQELRNSPLHF.

The rearrangement joins TRBV6-6 to TRBJ2-5; 10 nucleotides agree with TRBD1. With 5 bases clipped from V and 0 bases from J, the junction kept 12 bases outside the gene matches. CDR1 is MNHNY and CDR2 is SVGAGI in the germline V gene (reference sequence). CDR3 length: 18 residues. The CDR3 is CASSRPGQGSLYQETQYF. CDR3 DNA: TGTGCCAGCAGTCGACCGGGACAGGGGTCGCTCTACCAAGAGACCCAGTACTTC.

The chain has TRBV7-6 and TRBJ2-1; D uncertain. The CDR3 consists of 17 residues. Germline loops: CDR1 SGHVS, CDR2 FNYEAQ. The V end was cut by 0 bases, the J end by 0 bases, with 12 bases between. The CDR3 DNA follows: TGTGCCAGCAGCTTAGCGGCGGCAATCAACTCCTACAATGAGCAGTTCTTC. Protein sequence: CASSLAAAINSYNEQFF.

This clone was counted between two and nine times. The chain combines TRBV5-6 with TRBJ1-5; a possible D gene is TRBD1 (6 bases). Trimming stripped 5 bases from V and 10 bases from J, with 19 bases between. From germline, CDR1 is SGHDT and CDR2 YYEEEE. This CDR3 is built from 14 residues. The CDR3 region is CASSLTGRLPPQHF. In DNA form, the CDR3 reads TGTGCCAGCAGTTTAACAGGGCGCCTGCCCCCCCAGCATTTT.

The chain combines TRBV3-1 (or the pseudogene TRBV3-2) with TRBJ1-3; no definite D call. CDR1 is LGHDT, CDR2 YNNKEL, per germline (reference sequence). The V and J ends lost 3 bases and 6 bases respectively, with 21 bases between them. The CDR3 runs to 17 residues. The CDR3 nucleotides are TGTGCCAGCAGCCATGCAAGGGTGGGAGAGGTGGAAAACACCATATATTTT. Protein: CASSHARVGEVENTIYF.

This sequence joins TRBV19 and TRBJ2-2; 9 bases line up with TRBD1. V lost 3 bases, J lost 6 bases, and 14 bases stayed unmatched. Per the germline V gene, CDR1 is LNHDA and CDR2 is SQIVND (reference sequence). The CDR3 is 18 residues long. The chain's CDR3 is CASSIMAQGQGFAGELFF. CDR3 DNA sequence: TGTGCCAGTAGTATTATGGCGCAAGGACAGGGGTTCGCCGGGGAGCTGTTTTTT.

The chain combines TRBV7-3 with TRBJ2-5; D is unresolved. The germline V gene encodes CDR1 SGHTA and CDR2 FQGTGA. This CDR3 is 15 amino acids long. Trimming took 1 base from V and 0 from J, leaving 9 bases between them. DNA of the CDR3: TGTGCCAGCAGCTTAATGTTACTCAACCAAGAGACCCAGTACTTC. Encoded protein: CASSLMLLNQETQYF.

V gene TRBV19 combines with J gene TRBJ2-5; TRBD2 agrees at 7 bases. CDR3 length: 13 amino acids. Per germline, CDR1 LNHDA and CDR2 SQIVND (reference sequence). V dropped 7 bases and J dropped 7; count of bases not matched to a gene: 9. As DNA, the CDR3 is TGTGCCAGTACCCCGGGGAGCGGGGCGACCCAGTACTTC. This encodes CASTPGSGATQYF.

The chain carries TRBV6-5 and TRBJ2-7; the match to TRBD1 covers 8 bases. V was pared by 6 bases and J by 4 bases, with 8 bases of the junction left unmatched. Germline values: CDR1 MNHEY, CDR2 SVGAGI. This CDR3 has 14 amino acids. The CDR3 sequence is CASRSHRGFYEQYF. DNA for the CDR3: TGTGCCAGCAGGTCTCACAGGGGGTTTTACGAGCAGTACTTC.

The chain employs TRBV18 and TRBJ2-6; tentative D call: TRBD1 (6 bases). The CDR3 contains 17 residues. Germline V gene data show CDR1 as KGHSH and CDR2 as LQKENI. V was trimmed by 3 bases and J by 1 base, leaving 13 bases between them. The CDR3 region is CASSPRTGLSGANVLTF. In DNA form, the CDR3 reads TGTGCCAGCTCACCGCGCACAGGGTTGTCTGGGGCCAACGTCCTGACTTTC.

This clone was seen just once. This chain uses TRBV9 with TRBJ1-1; tentative D call: TRBD1 (5 bases). Trimming removed 2 bases at V and 1 base at J, with 9 bases between. Looked up from germline, CDR1 is SGDLS and CDR2 is YYNGEE. The CDR3 spans 14 residues. DNA for the CDR3: TGTGCCAGCAGCGTTAGGGGTCAGAACACTGAAGCTTTCTTT. Protein product: CASSVRGQNTEAFF.

This chain links TRBV7-9 with TRBJ2-5; 8 bases are a match to TRBD1. Germline trimming cut 2 bases from V and 2 bases from J; bases unmatched to any gene: 1. The CDR3 runs 14 residues. Germline-derived CDR1 and CDR2 are SEHNR and FQNEAQ (reference sequence). The CDR3 DNA reads as TGTGCCAGCAGCTTATGGACAGGGCAAGAGACCCAGTACTTC. Translation gives CASSLWTGQETQYF. The full variable domain, with the rest looked up from reference TRBV7-9 and TRBJ2-5, is DTGVSQNPRHKITKRGQNVTFRCDPISEHNRLYWYRQTLGQGPEFLTYFQNEAQLEKSRLLSDRFSAERPKGSFSTLEIQRTEQGDSAMYLCASSLWTGQETQYFGPGTRLLVL.

This clone was seen more than once but under ten times. This chain joins TRBV29-1 and TRBJ1-1, with D perhaps TRBD1 (5 bases). CDR1 is SQVTM, CDR2 ANQGSEA, per germline. The CDR3 has 12 amino acids. V lost 6 bases to trimming and J lost 1 base, with 9 bases between them. CDR3 protein: CSVRQSNTEAFF. CDR3 DNA sequence: TGCAGCGTCCGACAGTCGAACACTGAAGCTTTCTTT.

A note on this clone: Other DNA sequences in this specimen translate into the identical CDR3. J is TRBJ1-4 and V is TRBV18; D unresolved. There are 15 residues in the CDR3. Germline V gene data show CDR1 as KGHSH and CDR2 as LQKENI. The ends were cut back, 2 bases at V and 2 bases at J, with 9 bases in the middle. As DNA, the CDR3 is TGTGCCAGCTCACCAAGAGGTGGGACTAATGAAAAACTGTTTTTT. Its translation: CASSPRGGTNEKLFF. Drawing the rest from reference TRBV18 and TRBJ1-4, the complete variable domain is NAGVMQNPRHLVRRRGQEARLRCSPMKGHSHVYWYRQLPEEGLKFMVYLQKENIIDESGMPKERFSAEFPKEGPSILRIQQVVRGDSAAYFCASSPRGGTNEKLFFGSGTQLSVL.

About this clone itself: The same CDR3 arises from other DNA sequences in this sample as well. This chain joins TRBV12-3 or TRBV12-4 and TRBJ1-5; D may be TRBD1 (6 bases). Trimming took 2 bases from V and 4 from J, leaving 6 bases between them. CDR3 length: 13 residues. The CDR3 protein is CASSLQGNQPQHF. CDR3 nucleotides: TGTGCCAGCAGTTTACAGGGGAATCAGCCCCAGCATTTT.

J is TRBJ2-5 and V is TRBV5-6; 8 bases agree with TRBD1. The CDR3 loop spans 11 amino acids. Unmatched junction bases numbered 5, after V lost 3 bases and J lost 13 bases. CDR1 is SGHDT, CDR2 YYEEEE, per germline. Written as DNA, the CDR3 is TGTGCCAGCAGCTCGGGACAGGTTAGGTACTTC. It specifies CASSSGQVRYF.

This clone turned up a few times. The chain recombines TRBV10-1 with TRBJ2-1, with 8 bases fitting TRBD2. This CDR3 is built from 17 residues. With V trimmed by 0 bases and J by 8 bases, 12 bases remained unmatched. Per the germline V gene, CDR1 is WNHNN and CDR2 is SYGVQD (reference sequence). The chain's CDR3 is CASSESLAGYIVHEQFF. The CDR3 DNA reads TGCGCCAGCAGTGAGTCGTTAGCGGGATATATTGTCCATGAGCAGTTCTTC.